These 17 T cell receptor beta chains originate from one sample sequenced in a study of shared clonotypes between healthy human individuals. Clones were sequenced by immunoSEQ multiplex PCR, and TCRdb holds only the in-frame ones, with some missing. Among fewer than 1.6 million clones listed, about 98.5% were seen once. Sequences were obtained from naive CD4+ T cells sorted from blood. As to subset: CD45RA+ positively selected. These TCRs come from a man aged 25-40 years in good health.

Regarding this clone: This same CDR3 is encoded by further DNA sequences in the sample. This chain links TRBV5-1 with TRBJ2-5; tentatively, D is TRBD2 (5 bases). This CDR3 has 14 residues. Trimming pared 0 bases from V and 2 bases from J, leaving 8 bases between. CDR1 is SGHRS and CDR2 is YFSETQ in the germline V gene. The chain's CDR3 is CASSLGGLQETQYF. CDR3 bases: TGCGCCAGCAGCTTGGGAGGGTTACAAGAGACCCAGTACTTC.

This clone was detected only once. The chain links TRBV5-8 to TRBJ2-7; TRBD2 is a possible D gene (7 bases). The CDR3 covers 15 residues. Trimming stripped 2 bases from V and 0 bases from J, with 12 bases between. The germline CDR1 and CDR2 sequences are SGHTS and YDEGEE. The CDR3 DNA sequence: TGTGCCAGCAGCTTCCGGGGGGCGAACTCCTACGAGCAGTACTTC. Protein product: CASSFRGANSYEQYF. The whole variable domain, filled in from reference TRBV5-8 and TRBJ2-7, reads EAGVTQSPTHLIKTRGQQATLRCSPISGHTSVYWYQQALGLGLQFLLWYDEGEERNRGNFPPRFSGRQFPNYSSELNVNALELEDSALYLCASSFRGANSYEQYFGPGTRLTVT.

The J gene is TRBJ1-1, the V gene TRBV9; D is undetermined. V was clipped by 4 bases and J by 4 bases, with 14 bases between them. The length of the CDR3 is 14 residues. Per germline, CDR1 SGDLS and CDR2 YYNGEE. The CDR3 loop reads CASSSPGRATEAFF. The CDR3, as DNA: TGTGCCAGCAGCTCACCAGGACGGGCCACTGAAGCTTTCTTT. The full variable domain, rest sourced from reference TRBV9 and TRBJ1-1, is DSGVTQTPKHLITATGQRVTLRCSPRSGDLSVYWYQQSLDQGLQFLIQYYNGEERAKGNILERFSAQQFPDLHSELNLSSLELGDSALYFCASSSPGRATEAFFGQGTRLTVV.

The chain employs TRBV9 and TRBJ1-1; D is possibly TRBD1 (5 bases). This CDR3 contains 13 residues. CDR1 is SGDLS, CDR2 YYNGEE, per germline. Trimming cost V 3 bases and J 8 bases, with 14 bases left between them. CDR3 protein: CASSDLRGQEAFF. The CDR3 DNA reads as TGTGCCAGCAGCGATCTCCGGGGCCAGGAAGCTTTCTTT. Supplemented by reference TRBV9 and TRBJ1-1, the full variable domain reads DSGVTQTPKHLITATGQRVTLRCSPRSGDLSVYWYQQSLDQGLQFLIQYYNGEERAKGNILERFSAQQFPDLHSELNLSSLELGDSALYFCASSDLRGQEAFFGQGTRLTVV.

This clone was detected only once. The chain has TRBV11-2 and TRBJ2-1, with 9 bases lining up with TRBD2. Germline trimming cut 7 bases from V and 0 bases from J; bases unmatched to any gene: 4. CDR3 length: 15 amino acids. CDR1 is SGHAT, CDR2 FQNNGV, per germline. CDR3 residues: CASNLAGSSYNEQFF. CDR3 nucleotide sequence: TGTGCCAGCAACCTAGCGGGGAGCTCCTACAATGAGCAGTTCTTC.

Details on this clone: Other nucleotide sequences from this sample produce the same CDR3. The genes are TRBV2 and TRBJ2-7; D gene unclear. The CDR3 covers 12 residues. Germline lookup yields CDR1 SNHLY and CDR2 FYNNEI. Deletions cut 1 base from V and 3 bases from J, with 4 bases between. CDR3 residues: CASSEGGYEQYF. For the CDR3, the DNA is TGTGCCAGCAGTGAAGGGGGCTACGAGCAGTACTTC.

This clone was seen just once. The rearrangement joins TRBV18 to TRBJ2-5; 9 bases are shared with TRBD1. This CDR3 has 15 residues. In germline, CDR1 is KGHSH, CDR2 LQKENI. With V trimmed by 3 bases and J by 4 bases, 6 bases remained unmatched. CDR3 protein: CASSPVLTGGETQYF. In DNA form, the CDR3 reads TGTGCCAGCTCACCCGTCCTGACAGGGGGAGAGACCCAGTACTTC.

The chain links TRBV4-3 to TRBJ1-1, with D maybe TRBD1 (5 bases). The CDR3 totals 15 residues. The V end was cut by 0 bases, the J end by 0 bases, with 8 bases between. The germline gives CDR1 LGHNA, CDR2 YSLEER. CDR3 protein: CASSQDYRLNTEAFF. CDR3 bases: TGCGCCAGCAGCCAAGACTACAGGTTGAACACTGAAGCTTTCTTT.

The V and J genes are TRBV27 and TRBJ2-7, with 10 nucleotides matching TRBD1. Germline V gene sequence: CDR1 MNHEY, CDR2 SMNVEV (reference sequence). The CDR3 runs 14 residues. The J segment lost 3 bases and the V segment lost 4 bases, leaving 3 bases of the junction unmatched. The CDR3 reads CASSSDRGDYEQYF. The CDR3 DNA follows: TGTGCCAGCAGTTCGGACAGGGGGGACTACGAGCAGTACTTC.

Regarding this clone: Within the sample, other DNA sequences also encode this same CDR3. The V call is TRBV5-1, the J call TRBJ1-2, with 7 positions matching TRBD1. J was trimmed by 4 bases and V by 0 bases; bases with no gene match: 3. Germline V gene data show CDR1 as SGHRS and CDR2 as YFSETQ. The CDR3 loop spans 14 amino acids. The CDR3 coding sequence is TGCGCCAGCAGCTTGGGACAGGGAAGCTATGGCTACACCTTC. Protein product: CASSLGQGSYGYTF.

CDR3 loop: CASSFGQGALGYGYTF. The CDR3 region has the DNA TGTGCCAGCAGCTTCGGACAGGGGGCCTTGGGCTATGGCTACACCTTC. The chain links TRBV7-6 to TRBJ1-2; TRBD1 aligns across 11 bases. Trimming cost V 3 bases and J 4 bases; bases outside gene matches: 7. Germline CDR1 is SGHVS and CDR2 is FNYEAQ. This CDR3 is built from 16 residues.

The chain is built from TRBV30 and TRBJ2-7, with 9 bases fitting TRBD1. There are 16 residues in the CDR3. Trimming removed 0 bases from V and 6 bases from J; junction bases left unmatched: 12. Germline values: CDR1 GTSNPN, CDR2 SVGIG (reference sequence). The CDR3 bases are TGTGCCTGGAGTGTACGACCGGGGACAGGGTTTGCCGAGCAGTACTTC. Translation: CAWSVRPGTGFAEQYF.

The CDR3 loop reads CASSPIAGTGNEKLFF. The CDR3 DNA follows: TGTGCCAGCTCACCTATAGCGGGGACAGGGAATGAAAAACTGTTTTTT. The chain is built from TRBV18 and TRBJ1-4; 9 nucleotides line up with TRBD1. There are 16 residues in the CDR3. Germline V gene data show CDR1 as KGHSH and CDR2 as LQKENI. V lost 3 bases, J lost 5 bases, and 7 bases stayed unmatched.

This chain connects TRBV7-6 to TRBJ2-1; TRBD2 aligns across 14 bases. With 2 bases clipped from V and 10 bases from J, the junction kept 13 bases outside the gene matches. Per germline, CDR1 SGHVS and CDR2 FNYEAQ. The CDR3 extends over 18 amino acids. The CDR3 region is CASSLKDRGTSGSGEQFF. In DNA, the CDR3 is TGTGCCAGCAGCTTAAAGGACAGGGGGACTAGCGGGAGCGGGGAGCAGTTCTTC.

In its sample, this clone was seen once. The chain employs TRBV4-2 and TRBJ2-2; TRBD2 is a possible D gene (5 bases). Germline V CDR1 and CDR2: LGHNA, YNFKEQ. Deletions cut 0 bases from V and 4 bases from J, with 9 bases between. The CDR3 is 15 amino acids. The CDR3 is CASSQDTGSTGELFF. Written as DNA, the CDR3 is TGTGCCAGCAGCCAAGATACGGGGAGCACCGGGGAGCTGTTTTTT.

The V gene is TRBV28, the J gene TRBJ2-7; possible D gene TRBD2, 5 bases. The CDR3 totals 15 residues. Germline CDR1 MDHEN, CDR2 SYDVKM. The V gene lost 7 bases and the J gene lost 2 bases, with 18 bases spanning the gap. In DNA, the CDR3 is TGTGCCAGCACCCCGGGAAGCCAGGCGACCTACGAGCAGTACTTC. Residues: CASTPGSQATYEQYF.

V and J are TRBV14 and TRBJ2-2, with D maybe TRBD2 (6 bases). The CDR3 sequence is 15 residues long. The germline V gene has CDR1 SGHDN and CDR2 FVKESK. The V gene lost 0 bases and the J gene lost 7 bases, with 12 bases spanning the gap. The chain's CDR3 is CASSQDPSVFGELFF. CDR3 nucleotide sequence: TGTGCCAGCAGCCAAGATCCTAGCGTTTTCGGGGAGCTGTTTTTT.